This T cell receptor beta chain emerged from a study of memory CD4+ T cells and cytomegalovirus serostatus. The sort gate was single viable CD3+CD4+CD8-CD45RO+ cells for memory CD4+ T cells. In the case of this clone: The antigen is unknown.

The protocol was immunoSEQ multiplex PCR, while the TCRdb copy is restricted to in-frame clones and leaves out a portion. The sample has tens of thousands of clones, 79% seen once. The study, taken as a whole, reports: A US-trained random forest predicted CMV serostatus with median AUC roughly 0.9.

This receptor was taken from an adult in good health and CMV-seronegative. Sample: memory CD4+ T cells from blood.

The CDR3 coding sequence is TGTGCCAGCACCCTGACTCCAGGGTTTTACGGGGCCAACGTCCTGACTTTC. Translation: CASTLTPGFYGANVLTF. The V and J genes are TRBV2 and TRBJ2-6, with a possible D match to TRBD1 (5 bases). This CDR3 has 17 residues. CDR1 and CDR2 (germline): SNHLY, FYNNEI. The V end lost 7 bases, the J end lost 4 bases, and 20 bases lay between the germline ends.